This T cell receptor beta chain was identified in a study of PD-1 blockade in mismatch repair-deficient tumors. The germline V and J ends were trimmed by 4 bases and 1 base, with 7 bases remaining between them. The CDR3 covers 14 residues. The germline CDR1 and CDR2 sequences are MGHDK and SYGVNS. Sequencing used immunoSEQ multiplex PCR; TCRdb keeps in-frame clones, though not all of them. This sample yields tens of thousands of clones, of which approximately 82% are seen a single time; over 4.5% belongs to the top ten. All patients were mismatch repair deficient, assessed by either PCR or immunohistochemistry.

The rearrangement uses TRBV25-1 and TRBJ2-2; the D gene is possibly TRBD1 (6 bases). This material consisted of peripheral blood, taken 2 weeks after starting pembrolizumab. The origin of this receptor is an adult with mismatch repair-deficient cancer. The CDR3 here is CASSGTENTGELFF. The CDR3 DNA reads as TGTGCCAGCAGTGGGACAGAGAACACCGGGGAGCTGTTTTTT.